This T cell receptor (beta chain) was observed in a study of PD-1 blockade in mismatch repair-deficient tumors. Findings and caveats of the study: Tumor-resident clones, often absent from pretreatment blood, expanded after pembrolizumab and then contracted.

Assay used: immunoSEQ multiplex PCR; TCRdb lists only in-frame clones, some missing. This sample yields tens of thousands of clones, of which 88% are seen a single time; approximately 14% belongs to the top ten. This clone came up once. Its target is not known. V lost 2 bases to trimming and J lost 5 bases; unmatched junction nucleotides: 4. The germline V gene encodes CDR1 SGHRS and CDR2 YFSETQ. This CDR3 contains 15 residues. The V call is TRBV5-1, the J call TRBJ1-5; 10 positions agree with TRBD1. This TCR derives from an adult with mismatch repair-deficient cancer. The sequenced sample was peripheral blood, obtained 52 weeks after starting pembrolizumab. The CDR3 DNA reads as TGCGCCAGCAGCTTAACCGGGACAGGGGATCAGCCCCAGCATTTT. This sequence encodes CASSLTGTGDQPQHF.